This paragraph covers one T cell receptor beta chain sequence. The sample originates from a study of CD8+CD57+ T cells in acquired aplastic anemia. V trimming: 4 bases; J trimming: 3 bases; junction bases outside the gene matches: 6. This CDR3 comprises 15 residues. The germline V gene encodes CDR1 LNHDA and CDR2 SQIVND (reference sequence). Genomic DNA acted as the template from which TCR beta VDJ combination and CDR3 sequence profiling were carried out. TCRdb processed the reads anew with MiXCR; each CDR3 protein has one entry. The sample yields 200,000 to 250,000 distinct CDR3 sequences, about 60% seen once. Patients chosen for sequencing had CD8+CD57+ cells that had expanded, as shown by flow cytometry.

V is TRBV19 and J is TRBJ2-1; TRBD1 aligns across 7 bases. Material: sorted CD4+, CD8+, or CD8+CD57+ T cells (not recorded which) from PBMCs. This sequence was found in a human donor with aplastic anemia. CDR3 protein: CASSRQGPIYNEQFF. Here the CDR3 DNA reads TGTGCCAGTAGTAGACAGGGTCCCATCTACAATGAGCAGTTCTTC.